This T cell receptor beta chain was captured by sequencing in a study of blood T cell repertoires in COVID-19. Study overall: Material from acute and convalescent COVID-19 was sourced from the United States, Italy and Spain. PBMCs, B-cell-depleted T cells, or T cells were the source of the cDNA or gDNA that made up the material.

In the original processing: Amplification from reference gene primers served as the basis for estimated nucleated cell counts. Measured with immunoSEQ multiplex PCR; TCRdb has only the in-frame clones, and not every one. V, J and clone size are those of that table, while D and trimming were read from the DNA. This table holds about 300,000 clones, roughly 89% found once. It was during active infection that Seattle patients were enrolled and then longitudinally followed. The CDR3 consists of 14 residues. The V gene end was trimmed by 5 bases and the J gene end by 4 bases; junction bases not matched to a gene: 4. Germline V lookup: CDR1 MDHEN, CDR2 SYDVKM.

The source of this sequence is a woman aged 25 to 39 with COVID-19, enrolled during active disease. Input material: peripheral blood. The chain has TRBV28 and TRBJ2-7; TRBD1 matches at 11 bases. The CDR3 DNA sequence: TGTGCCAGCAGTCCAGGACAGGGGGCTTACGAGCAGTACTTC. Protein sequence: CASSPGQGAYEQYF. Combining the CDR3 with reference TRBV28 and TRBJ2-7 gives the whole variable domain DVKVTQSSRYLVKRTGEKVFLECVQDMDHENMFWYRQDPGLGLRLIYFSYDVKMKEKGDIPEGYSVSREKKERFSLILESASTNQTSMYLCASSPGQGAYEQYFGPGTRLTVT.